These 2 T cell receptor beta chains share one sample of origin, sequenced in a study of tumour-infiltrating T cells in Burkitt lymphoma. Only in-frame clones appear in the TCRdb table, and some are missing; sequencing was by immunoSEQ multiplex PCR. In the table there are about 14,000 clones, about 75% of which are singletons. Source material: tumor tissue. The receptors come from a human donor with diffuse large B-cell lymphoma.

The CDR3 loop is CASSLAGQGALDYGYTF. The CDR3 DNA reads TGCGCCAGCAGCTTGGCGGGACAGGGGGCTCTGGACTATGGCTACACCTTC. The V gene is TRBV5-1, the J gene TRBJ1-2, with 12 bases identical to TRBD1. V trimming: 0 bases; J trimming: 3 bases; junction bases outside the gene matches: 6. There are 17 residues in the CDR3. CDR1 and CDR2 (germline): SGHRS, YFSETQ.

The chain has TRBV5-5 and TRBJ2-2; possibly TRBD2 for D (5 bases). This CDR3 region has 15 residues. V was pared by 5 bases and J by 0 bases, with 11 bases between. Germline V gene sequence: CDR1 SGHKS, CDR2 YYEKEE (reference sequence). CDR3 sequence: CASRPGMPNTGELFF. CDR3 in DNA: TGTGCCAGCAGACCCGGGATGCCGAACACCGGGGAGCTGTTTTTT.